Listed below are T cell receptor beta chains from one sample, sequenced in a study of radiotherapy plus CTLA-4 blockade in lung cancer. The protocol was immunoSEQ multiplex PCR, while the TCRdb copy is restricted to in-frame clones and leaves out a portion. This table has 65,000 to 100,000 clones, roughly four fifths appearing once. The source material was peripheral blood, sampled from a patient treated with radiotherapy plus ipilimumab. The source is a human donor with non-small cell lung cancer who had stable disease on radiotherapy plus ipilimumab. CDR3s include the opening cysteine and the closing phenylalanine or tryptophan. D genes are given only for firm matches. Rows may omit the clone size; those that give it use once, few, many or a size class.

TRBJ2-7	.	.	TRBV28	TGTGCCAGCAGTTTGAGCGGTCTCTCCTACGAGCAGTACTTC	CASSLSGLSYEQYF
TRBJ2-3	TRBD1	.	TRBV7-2	TGTGCCAGCAGCAAAAGGGACAGGGTCACAGATACGCAGTATTTT	CASSKRDRVTDTQYF
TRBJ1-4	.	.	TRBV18	TGTGCCAGCTCACCACGACAGGCGACTAATGAAAAACTGTTTTTT	CASSPRQATNEKLFF
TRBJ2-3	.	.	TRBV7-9	TGTGCCAGCAGCGTTGGGAGAGATACGCAGTATTTT	CASSVGRDTQYF
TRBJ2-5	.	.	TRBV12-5	TGTGCTAGTGGCGCCGGGCAACGGGGAGAGACCCAGTACTTC	CASGAGQRGETQYF
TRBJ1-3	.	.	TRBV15	TGTGCCACCAGCAGAGATAGTGGTTACGCCACCATATATTTT	CATSRDSGYATIYF
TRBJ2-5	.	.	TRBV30	TGTGCCTGGCGACTAAGGGGGGCTGTCCGGGAGACCCAGTACTTC	CAWRLRGAVRETQYF
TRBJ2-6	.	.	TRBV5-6	TGTGCCAGCAGCCCCTACTCTGGGGCCAACGTCCTGACTTTC	CASSPYSGANVLTF
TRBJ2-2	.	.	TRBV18	TGTGCCAGCTCACCACCCTTAGCCCGTGGCACCGGGGAGCTGTTTTTT	CASSPPLARGTGELFF
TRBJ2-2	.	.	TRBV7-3	TGTGCCAGCAGCTTCCAGACCACCGGGGAGCTGTTTTTT	CASSFQTTGELFF
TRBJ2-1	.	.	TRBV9	TGTGCCAGCAGCGTAGCTACGGGGATGGGACTGAGCTCCTACAATGAGCAGTTCTTC	CASSVATGMGLSSYNEQFF
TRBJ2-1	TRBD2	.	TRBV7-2	TGTGCCAGCAGCTTAGTAGCGGGAGTTTCCTACAATGAGCAGTTCTTC	CASSLVAGVSYNEQFF
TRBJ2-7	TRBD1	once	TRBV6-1	TGTGCCAGCAGTGAGTCACCGGGACAGGCATCCTACGAGCAGTACTTC	CASSESPGQASYEQYF
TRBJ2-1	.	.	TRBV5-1	TGCGCCAGCAGCTGGAGGGAAGTTCCCGACAATGAGCAGTTCTTC	CASSWREVPDNEQFF
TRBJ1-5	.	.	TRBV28	TGTGCCAGCAGTTTATTAGCAGGAACCCCACAGCCCCAGCATTTT	CASSLLAGTPQPQHF
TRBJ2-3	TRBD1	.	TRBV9	TGTGCCAGCAGCGGCACCGGGACAGGGATAAATACGCAGTATTTT	CASSGTGTGINTQYF
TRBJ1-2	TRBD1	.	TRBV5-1	TGCGCCAGCAGCTCGGACAGGGTTGGCTACACCTTC	CASSSDRVGYTF
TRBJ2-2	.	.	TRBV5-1	TGCGCCAGCAGCTTGGTTACAATTAACACCGGGGAGCTGTTTTTT	CASSLVTINTGELFF
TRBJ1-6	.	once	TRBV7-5	TGTGTCAGAAGCTTAAGGATGGGACAGTACAATTCACCCCTCCACTTT	CVRSLRMGQYNSPLHF
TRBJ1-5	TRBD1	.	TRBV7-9	TGTGCCAGCAGCTTAGGGGACAGAAATCAGCCCCAGCATTTT	CASSLGDRNQPQHF
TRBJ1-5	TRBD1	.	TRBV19	TGTGCCAGTAGTTTCCCCACTTGGAGGAGGACAGGGGATCAGCCCCAGCATTTT	CASSFPTWRRTGDQPQHF
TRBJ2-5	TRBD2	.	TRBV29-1	TGCAGCGTTGAAAGTGTGCGGCGGGGGGAGACCCAGTACTTC	CSVESVRRGETQYF
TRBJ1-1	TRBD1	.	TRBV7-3	TGTGCCAGCAGCTTGGGACAGGGGAGAGAAACTGAAGCTTTCTTT	CASSLGQGRETEAFF
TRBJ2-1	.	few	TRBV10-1	TGCGCCAGCAGTCCGGGGAGAGGTGAGCAGTTCTTC	CASSPGRGEQFF
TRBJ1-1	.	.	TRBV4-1	TGCGCCAGCAGCCAAGGGGACGGAAACACTGAAGCTTTCTTT	CASSQGDGNTEAFF
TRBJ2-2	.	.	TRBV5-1	TGCGCCAGCAGCTTCCAGGGGTCGGCGAACACCGGGGAGCTGTTTTTT	CASSFQGSANTGELFF
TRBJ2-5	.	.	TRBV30	TGTGCCTGGACCCCGGGGTTGCTCCTAGAACAAGAGACCCAGTACTTC	CAWTPGLLLEQETQYF
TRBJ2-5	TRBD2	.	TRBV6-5	TGTGCCAGCAGTTCACCGGGACTAGCGAAAGAGACCCAGTACTTC	CASSSPGLAKETQYF
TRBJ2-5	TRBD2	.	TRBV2	TGTGCCAGCAGTAGAGAAGTAGCGGGAGCTCGGGAGACCCAGTACTTC	CASSREVAGARETQYF
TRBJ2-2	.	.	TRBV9	TGTGCCAGCAGCGTAATCGGGGTAGAGGAGCTGTTTTTT	CASSVIGVEELFF
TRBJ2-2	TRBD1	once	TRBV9	TGTGCCAGCAGCCTCCTCTCCGGGACAGCGAACACCGGGGAGCTGTTTTTT	CASSLLSGTANTGELFF
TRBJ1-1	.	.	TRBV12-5	TGTGCTAGTGGTTCGAGGGGGATAGCTTTCTTT	CASGSRGIAFF
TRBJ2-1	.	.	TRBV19	TGTGCCAGTAGTATACAGGGCGGTGAGCAGTTCTTC	CASSIQGGEQFF